Listed below are T cell receptor beta chains from one sample, sequenced in a study of human T cells and chemical hapten exposure. TCRdb passed the RACE reads through MiXCR, listing each CDR3 protein once. Here the sample spans under 85,000 distinct CDR3 sequences, about 9.3% being singletons. Specimen: whole blood, collected in connection with sensitization to the hapten diphenylcyclopropenone (DPC). All receptors come from a woman aged 50 to 60 with alopecia areata. Some clones in this sample may be carry-over from other donors' samples. Each CDR3 is given with its conserved first and last residue. The order of the fields is CDR3 length, J gene, V gene, clone size, D gene, CDR3 protein, CDR3 DNA. The D gene is left open where the match is weak. Part of the rows lack a size; the others show once, few, many or a class for expanded clones.

>13|TRBJ1-1|TRBV7-2|many|NA
CASSSGARTEAFF
TGTGCCAGCAGCTCGGGGGCGCGGACTGAAGCTTTCTTT
>13|TRBJ1-2|TRBV29-1|NA|TRBD1
CSVSTGGYYGYTF
TGCAGCGTGTCGACAGGGGGCTACTATGGCTACACCTTC
>12|TRBJ2-3|TRBV18|few|NA
CASSPSGDTQYF
TGTGCCAGCTCACCATCAGGAGATACGCAGTATTTT
>12|TRBJ1-1|TRBV29-1|many|NA
CSVYQGSSEAFF
TGCAGCGTGTACCAGGGTTCGTCTGAAGCTTTCTTT
>18|TRBJ1-1|TRBV18|many|NA
CASSPIGGTGMVNTEAFF
TGTGCCAGCTCACCAATTGGGGGGACGGGGATGGTTAACACTGAAGCTTTCTTT
>14|TRBJ2-1|TRBV4-2|NA|NA
CASSQGDDYNEQFF
TGTGCCAGCAGCCAAGGGGACGACTACAATGAGCAGTTCTTC
>18|TRBJ2-2|TRBV10-2|many|TRBD2
CASRTGTSGSGNTGELFF
TGCGCCAGCAGGACGGGGACTAGCGGGAGTGGGAACACCGGGGAGCTGTTTTTT
>16|TRBJ2-3|TRBV4-1|many|NA
CASTPIQGTSTDTQYF
TGCGCCAGCACCCCAATACAGGGCACAAGCACAGATACGCAGTATTTT
>17|TRBJ2-3|TRBV12-5|few|TRBD2
CASGLMASGTSTDTQYF
TGTGCTAGTGGTTTGATGGCTAGCGGGACTAGCACAGATACGCAGTATTTT
>18|TRBJ2-6|TRBV16|many|NA
CASSQFSGIVSGANVLTF
TGTGCCAGCAGCCAATTCTCAGGGATTGTCTCTGGGGCCAACGTCCTGACTTTC
>13|TRBJ2-7|TRBV29-1|few|TRBD2
CSAIGTSSHEQYF
TGCAGCGCTATCGGGACTAGCAGCCACGAGCAGTACTTC
>14|TRBJ2-7|TRBV20-1|NA|NA
CSATRTGFSYEQYF
TGCAGTGCTACCCGTACAGGGTTTAGCTACGAGCAGTACTTC
>15|TRBJ2-1|TRBV20-1|few|NA
CSASPGGLIANEQFF
TGCAGTGCTAGCCCCGGTGGCTTGATTGCCAATGAGCAGTTCTTC
>12|TRBJ2-5|TRBV20-1|many|NA
CSARDLQETQYF
TGCAGTGCTCGGGACCTCCAAGAGACCCAGTACTTC
>13|TRBJ1-1|TRBV20-1|few|NA
CSARTVLNTEAFF
TGCAGTGCTCGGACAGTATTGAACACTGAAGCTTTCTTT
>11|TRBJ2-1|TRBV20-1|NA|NA
CSATTSFEQFF
TGCAGTGCTACGACTAGTTTTGAGCAGTTCTTC
>20|TRBJ2-1|TRBV5-5|few|TRBD2
CASSLATGLAGPSSYNEQFF
TGTGCCAGCAGCTTGGCGACGGGACTAGCGGGACCTAGCTCCTACAATGAGCAGTTCTTC
>16|TRBJ2-4|TRBV5-6|few|TRBD1
CASSLDRGTKRDIQYF
TGTGCCAGCAGCTTGGACAGGGGGACGAAAAGGGACATTCAGTACTTC
>13|TRBJ2-7|TRBV15|NA|NA
CATSRDLGNSPYF
TGTGCCACCAGCAGAGATCTGGGGAATTCGCCGTACTTC
>14|TRBJ2-7|TRBV2|few|TRBD1
CARSNSGTAYEQYF
TGTGCCAGGAGTAACTCCGGGACAGCCTACGAGCAGTACTTC
>15|TRBJ1-1|TRBV19|many|NA
CASSIAKGLNTEAFF
TGTGCCAGTAGTATAGCAAAAGGATTGAACACTGAAGCTTTCTTT
>15|TRBJ2-3|TRBV20-1|NA|NA
CSARGRLGFTDTQYF
TGCAGTGCTAGAGGCCGACTAGGATTCACAGATACGCAGTATTTT
>15|TRBJ1-5|TRBV12-3/TRBV12-4|NA|TRBD1
CASSQQGGSNQPQHF
TGTGCCAGCAGCCAACAGGGGGGAAGCAATCAGCCCCAGCATTTT
>15|TRBJ1-5|TRBV2|NA|TRBD1
CASTLDRGPNQPQHF
TGTGCCAGCACGTTAGACAGGGGCCCCAATCAGCCCCAGCATTTT
>11|TRBJ1-2|TRBV12-3/TRBV12-4|NA|NA
CASSYAYGYTF
TGTGCCAGCAGTTACGCCTATGGCTACACCTTC
>12|TRBJ2-7|TRBV10-3|NA|NA
CAIGGSNSEQYF
TGTGCCATCGGAGGGTCTAATTCCGAGCAGTACTTC
>20|TRBJ1-4|TRBV3-1|few|NA
CASSQDLQGWEAATNEKLFF
TGTGCCAGCAGCCAAGATCTCCAAGGATGGGAGGCGGCAACTAATGAAAAACTGTTTTTT
>15|TRBJ1-6|TRBV30|many|NA
CAWTGSRVPNSPLHF
TGTGCCTGGACAGGGAGCCGCGTCCCTAATTCACCCCTCCACTTT
>14|TRBJ2-3|TRBV5-6|many|NA
CASSLDRFTDTQYF
TGTGCCAGCAGCTTGGACCGATTCACAGATACGCAGTATTTT
>14|TRBJ2-7|TRBV7-9|many|NA
CASRPSQGTYEQYF
TGTGCCAGCAGGCCATCTCAGGGGACCTACGAGCAGTACTTC
>15|TRBJ2-3|TRBV5-1|many|TRBD2
CASSRAGGSADTQYF
TGCGCCAGCAGCCGAGCGGGAGGATCAGCAGATACGCAGTATTTT
>14|TRBJ1-2|TRBV6-5|NA|NA
CASSYRQSNYGYTF
TGTGCCAGCAGTTACCGACAATCCAACTATGGCTACACCTTC
>19|TRBJ1-5|TRBV28|NA|NA
CASSFRAGDGLARNQPQHF
TGTGCCAGCAGTTTCCGGGCAGGGGACGGTCTCGCGCGCAATCAGCCCCAGCATTTT
>11|TRBJ1-4|TRBV6-6|few|NA
CASTYGGRLFF
TGTGCCAGCACTTACGGGGGGCGGCTGTTTTTT
>14|TRBJ1-6|TRBV7-6|few|NA
CASSLRILDSPLHF
TGTGCCAGCAGCTTAAGGATTTTGGATTCACCCCTCCACTTT
>13|TRBJ2-5|TRBV6-2/TRBV6-3|NA|NA
CASSYSPSETQYF
TGTGCCAGCAGTTATTCGCCTAGCGAGACCCAGTACTTC
>18|TRBJ2-2|TRBV7-8|many|TRBD2
CASSYGFSGRANTGELFF
TGTGCCAGCAGCTATGGGTTTAGCGGGAGGGCAAATACCGGGGAGCTGTTTTTT
>12|TRBJ1-1|TRBV20-1|NA|NA
CSAPKQNTEAFF
TGCAGTGCCCCGAAGCAGAACACTGAAGCTTTCTTT
>14|TRBJ2-7|TRBV18|NA|NA
CASSPSPQNDEQYF
TGTGCCAGCTCACCATCCCCACAGAACGACGAGCAGTACTTC
>15|TRBJ2-1|TRBV24-1|many|NA
CATSDLRGSHNEQFF
TGTGCCACCAGTGATTTGAGGGGTTCCCACAATGAGCAGTTCTTC